The 29 T cell receptor beta chains below were found in one sample sequenced in a study of T-cell reconstitution after alpha-beta-depleted transplantation in children. For TCRbeta, the library was prepared with unique molecular identifiers. TCRdb re-derived calls from the PCR reads in MiXCR, one entry per CDR3 protein. The table shows 450,000 to 600,000 distinct CDR3 sequences, with around 17% occurring only once. The sample here was PBMCs from the stem cell graft donor, taken from the stem cell graft. These receptors were obtained from a human donor who donated a stem cell graft to a child with acute lymphoblastic leukemia.

This clonotype showed up just a few times. The chain has TRBV5-1 and TRBJ1-1; tentatively, D is TRBD1 (6 bases). The CDR3 contains 15 residues. V shed 2 bases and J shed 7 bases, with 18 bases lying between them. Looked up from germline, CDR1 is SGHRS and CDR2 is YFSETQ. CDR3 sequence reads: CASSFSWDIGFEAFF. The CDR3 DNA reads TGCGCCAGCAGCTTCAGCTGGGACATAGGTTTTGAAGCTTTCTTT.

This clonotype was counted a few times. The CDR3 bases are TGTGCCAGCAGTTACGGACAGCTCAATCAGCCCCAGCATTTT. This gives the protein CASSYGQLNQPQHF. V usage is TRBV6-2 or TRBV6-3 and J usage is TRBJ1-5; weak D call: TRBD1 (6 bases). The germline CDR1 and CDR2 sequences are MNHEY and SVGEGT. V lost 2 bases to trimming and J lost 3 bases, with 8 bases between them. This CDR3 region has 14 residues.

This clonotype was found a few times. This chain connects TRBV7-6 to TRBJ2-7; D is perhaps TRBD1 or TRBD2 (6 bases each). The germline V gene has CDR1 SGHVS and CDR2 FNYEAQ. This CDR3 has 15 amino acids. V shed 1 base and J shed 2 bases, with 12 bases lying between them. CDR3 residues: CASSLGEGGPYEQYF. For the CDR3, the DNA is TGTGCCAGCAGCTTAGGAGAGGGGGGACCCTACGAGCAGTACTTC. Based on the CDR3 plus reference TRBV7-6 and TRBJ2-7, the full variable domain is GAGVSQSPRYKVTKRGQDVALRCDPISGHVSLYWYRQALGQGPEFLTYFNYEAQQDKSGLPNDRFSAERPEGSISTLTIQRTEQRDSAMYRCASSLGEGGPYEQYFGPGTRLTVT.

This clonotype was recorded a few times. This sequence joins TRBV7-9 and TRBJ2-2; perhaps TRBD1 as D (5 bases). The CDR3 extends over 16 amino acids. Germline V gene lookup returns CDR1 SEHNR and CDR2 FQNEAQ (reference sequence). V was trimmed by 3 bases and J by 2 bases, leaving 13 bases between them. Here the CDR3 reads CASSFATVLNTGELFF. In nucleotides, the CDR3 is TGTGCCAGCAGCTTCGCGACAGTACTTAACACCGGGGAGCTGTTTTTT.

The gene calls are TRBV29-1 and TRBJ1-5; D is possibly TRBD1 (5 bases). With 6 bases removed from V and 4 bases from J, the gap between germline ends came to 19 bases. Germline V gives CDR1 SQVTM, CDR2 ANQGSEA. This CDR3 is built from 15 residues. CDR3 bases: TGCAGCGTCGCCTCAGGGTTTGGTAGTAATCAGCCCCAGCATTTT. It codes for CSVASGFGSNQPQHF.

This clonotype has more than one count but fewer than ten. The V call is TRBV5-1, the J call TRBJ2-3; 10 bases fit TRBD2. From germline, CDR1 is SGHRS and CDR2 YFSETQ. The CDR3 runs to 16 residues. J lost 5 bases, V lost 1 base, and 7 bases had no gene match. CDR3 nucleotide sequence: TGCGCCAGCAGCTTGTGGTCTAGCGGGAGTGGAGATACGCAGTATTTT. Its protein product is CASSLWSSGSGDTQYF.

This clonotype was found a few times. This chain uses TRBV5-6 with TRBJ2-5; D might be TRBD2 (6 bases). This CDR3 has 15 residues. Germline CDR1 SGHDT, CDR2 YYEEEE. V lost 0 bases, J lost 5 bases, and 14 bases lay in between. The CDR3 bases are TGTGCCAGCAGCTTGGCCCCGCCCGCGGGGGAGACCCAGTACTTC. Protein: CASSLAPPAGETQYF.

The J gene is TRBJ2-7, the V gene TRBV12-5, with TRBD1 matching 10 bases. Germline trimming cut 6 bases from V and 2 bases from J; bases unmatched to any gene: 7. Germline-derived CDR1 and CDR2 are LGHNT and FRNRAP. This CDR3 is 15 amino acids long. The CDR3 DNA is TGTGCTAGTGGGACGGGGACAGGGGTACCCTACGAGCAGTACTTC. Protein sequence: CASGTGTGVPYEQYF.

V gene TRBV7-9 combines with J gene TRBJ2-1; D is unresolved. The CDR3 consists of 12 residues. The germline gives CDR1 SEHNR, CDR2 FQNEAQ (reference sequence). Trimming shortened V by 6 bases and J by 7 bases, and 10 bases separated the two germline ends. This CDR3 is CASRKMGNEQFF. The CDR3 DNA follows: TGTGCCAGCAGAAAGATGGGTAATGAGCAGTTCTTC.

This clonotype turned up a few times. The chain employs TRBV5-1 and TRBJ1-4; no definite D call. V was cut by 4 bases and J by 0 bases, with 13 bases left in between. The CDR3 has 16 residues. Per the germline V gene, CDR1 is SGHRS and CDR2 is YFSETQ. CDR3 region: CASSHSFTATNEKLFF. CDR3 nucleotides: TGCGCCAGCAGCCACTCATTCACAGCAACTAATGAAAAACTGTTTTTT. The full variable domain, with the rest looked up from reference TRBV5-1 and TRBJ1-4, is KAGVTQTPRYLIKTRGQQVTLSCSPISGHRSVSWYQQTPGQGLQFLFEYFSETQRNKGNFPGRFSGRQFSNSRSEMNVSTLELGDSALYLCASSHSFTATNEKLFFGSGTQLSVL.

As DNA, the CDR3 is TGTGCCTGGAGTGGCCCGGGACCGGGGCAGTACTTC. This encodes CAWSGPGPGQYF. The chain couples TRBV30 to TRBJ2-7; D may be TRBD1 or TRBD2 (5 bases each). The germline V gene has CDR1 GTSNPN and CDR2 SVGIG (reference sequence). CDR3 length equals 12 residues. The ends were cut back, 1 base at V and 9 bases at J, with 13 bases in the middle. Supplemented by reference TRBV30 and TRBJ2-7, the full variable domain reads SQTIHQWPATLVQPVGSPLSLECTVEGTSNPNLYWYRQAAGRGLQLLFYSVGIGQISSEVPQNLSASRPQDRQFILSSKKLLLSDSGFYLCAWSGPGPGQYFGPGTRLTVT.

This rearrangement joins TRBV7-3 to TRBJ2-7, with TRBD1 matching over 9 bases. This CDR3 is 14 amino acids long. Germline V gene sequence: CDR1 SGHTA, CDR2 FQGTGA. Trimming removed 1 base from V and 3 bases from J; junction bases left unmatched: 1. CDR3 DNA sequence: TGTGCCAGCAGCTTAATGGGACAGGGCTACGAGCAGTACTTC. It encodes CASSLMGQGYEQYF.

The rearrangement links TRBV4-1 to TRBJ1-5; D gene uncertain. Germline V lookup: CDR1 MGHRA, CDR2 YSYEKL. The length of the CDR3 is 13 residues. The germline V and J ends were trimmed by 1 base and 9 bases, with 10 bases remaining between them. The CDR3 reads CASSQAELRPQHF. Here the CDR3 DNA reads TGCGCCAGCAGCCAAGCTGAGTTGAGGCCCCAGCATTTT.

A few counts support this clonotype. The V call is TRBV20-1, the J call TRBJ1-4; 8 bases line up with TRBD1. The ends lost 0 bases at V and 7 bases at J; junction bases unmatched: 4. The CDR3 has 14 amino acids. The germline gives CDR1 DFQATT, CDR2 SNEGSKA (reference sequence). As DNA, the CDR3 is TGCAGTGCTAGAGATCTACAGGGGGGTGAAAAACTGTTTTTT. Amino acids: CSARDLQGGEKLFF.

In this sample, this clonotype turned up a few times. The genes are TRBV29-1 and TRBJ2-3; D gene uncertain. The V end lost 5 bases, the J end lost 1 base, and 7 bases lay between the germline ends. The CDR3 runs to 12 residues. Germline loops: CDR1 SQVTM, CDR2 ANQGSEA. CDR3 sequence reads: CSVSSGTDTQYF. In DNA form, the CDR3 reads TGCAGCGTTTCAAGTGGCACAGATACGCAGTATTTT.

The rearrangement links TRBV19 to TRBJ1-1; D is unresolved. Per germline, CDR1 LNHDA and CDR2 SQIVND (reference sequence). V was pared by 5 bases and J by 10 bases, with 14 bases between. The CDR3 loop spans 12 amino acids. CDR3 nucleotides: TGTGCCAGTAGTTTGGGCGGGGTCGGAGCTTTCTTT. Its protein product is CASSLGGVGAFF.

V and J are TRBV29-1 and TRBJ2-1, with D possibly being TRBD2 (7 bases). Germline loops: CDR1 SQVTM, CDR2 ANQGSEA. The CDR3 spans 15 residues. Trimming took 0 bases from V and 3 from J, leaving 12 bases between them. The CDR3 DNA follows: TGCAGCGTTGAAGATCAGGGGACTATCTACAATGAGCAGTTCTTC. Its translation: CSVEDQGTIYNEQFF.

The V and J genes are TRBV20-1 and TRBJ1-1; TRBD1 might be the D (5 bases). The CDR3 is made up of 14 amino acids. With 0 bases removed from V and 13 bases from J, the gap between germline ends came to 21 bases. Looked up from germline, CDR1 is DFQATT and CDR2 is SNEGSKA (reference sequence). The CDR3 spells CSARDQGRARSDFF. The CDR3 DNA reads TGCAGTGCTAGAGACCAGGGTAGGGCACGATCGGATTTCTTT.

This clonotype has more than one count but fewer than ten. The rearrangement uses TRBV27 and TRBJ2-7; perhaps D is TRBD1 or TRBD2 (5 bases each). This CDR3 comprises 13 residues. Trimming left V 11 bases short and J 0 bases short, with 14 bases between. The germline V gene encodes CDR1 MNHEY and CDR2 SMNVEV (reference sequence). CDR3 sequence (DNA): TGTGCCGCCTCTCCGGGGCCCTCCTACGAGCAGTACTTC. Translation: CAASPGPSYEQYF.

This clonotype has more than one count but fewer than ten. The chain uses TRBV5-1 and TRBJ2-7; D is possibly TRBD1 or TRBD2 (5 bases each). This CDR3 comprises 14 residues. The germline V gene encodes CDR1 SGHRS and CDR2 YFSETQ. Trimming stripped 2 bases from V and 3 bases from J, with 12 bases between. The CDR3 here is CASSFPGTDYEQYF. DNA for the CDR3: TGCGCCAGCAGCTTCCCCGGGACGGACTACGAGCAGTACTTC.

This clonotype was observed a few times. The chain joins TRBV15 to TRBJ2-7; the match to TRBD2 covers 16 bases. This CDR3 region has 15 residues. CDR1 is LNHNV, CDR2 YYDKDF, per germline (reference sequence). V shed 3 bases, J shed 6 bases, and the junction held 2 bases outside the gene matches. The CDR3, as DNA: TGTGCCACCAGCAGGGGACTAGCGGGAGGGGGCGAGCAGTACTTC. Protein: CATSRGLAGGGEQYF.

The V and J genes are TRBV5-1 and TRBJ2-2; 7 nucleotides match TRBD1. V was pared by 4 bases and J by 3 bases, with 6 bases of the junction left unmatched. Germline-derived CDR1 and CDR2 are SGHRS and YFSETQ. This CDR3 has 15 amino acids. Here the CDR3 reads CASSQFTGDTGELFF. CDR3 sequence (DNA): TGCGCCAGCAGCCAATTCACAGGGGACACCGGGGAGCTGTTTTTT.

The chain employs TRBV6-2 or TRBV6-3 and TRBJ1-1; D is undetermined. Trimming pared 2 bases from V and 1 base from J, leaving 14 bases between. The CDR3 length is 16 residues. Germline values: CDR1 MNHEY, CDR2 SVGEGT. In DNA form, the CDR3 reads TGTGCCAGCAGTTACGAGGTCAGCAATCAGAACACTGAAGCTTTCTTT. Translating gives CASSYEVSNQNTEAFF.

The rearrangement joins TRBV3-1 to TRBJ1-4; D unresolved. The CDR3 is made up of 16 amino acids. Germline values: CDR1 LGHDT, CDR2 YNNKEL (reference sequence). V was cut by 0 bases and J by 7 bases, with 15 bases left in between. The CDR3 here is CASSQERRRKGEKLFF. The DNA of the CDR3 is TGTGCCAGCAGCCAAGAACGTCGCAGGAAGGGTGAAAAACTGTTTTTT. Looking up the rest from reference TRBV3-1 and TRBJ1-4 gives the full variable domain: DTAVSQTPKYLVTQMGNDKSIKCEQNLGHDTMYWYKQDSKKFLKIMFSYNNKELIINETVPNRFSPKSPDKAHLNLHINSLELGDSAVYFCASSQERRRKGEKLFFGSGTQLSVL.

The V gene is TRBV12-3 or TRBV12-4, the J gene TRBJ1-4, with D uncertain. The CDR3 runs to 14 residues. Between the trimmed V and J ends, which lost 9 bases and 8 bases, there was a span of 19 bases. The CDR3 DNA follows: TGTGCCAGTAAATGGCAGATACAAGGAGAAAAACTGTTTTTT. It specifies CASKWQIQGEKLFF.

This clonotype has only a few counts. The chain is built from TRBV20-1 and TRBJ2-3; D perhaps matches TRBD2 (6 bases). CDR3 length: 15 residues. The germline CDR1 and CDR2 sequences are DFQATT and SNEGSKA (reference sequence). Trimming took 4 bases from V and 6 from J, leaving 20 bases between them. In DNA, the CDR3 is TGCAGTGCTACTAGGGTGGAAGGAGGGTTCGATACGCAGTATTTT. Protein: CSATRVEGGFDTQYF.

This clonotype appeared a few times. This chain uses TRBV20-1 with TRBJ2-7; D ambiguous. The CDR3 has 14 amino acids. CDR1 DFQATT and CDR2 SNEGSKA come from the germline V gene (reference sequence). The germline V and J ends were trimmed by 6 bases and 0 bases, with 15 bases remaining between them. The CDR3 sequence is CSAKAKTDSYEQYF. DNA of the CDR3: TGCAGTGCGAAAGCCAAGACGGACTCCTACGAGCAGTACTTC.

This clonotype was detected only a few times. This chain connects TRBV3-1 to TRBJ2-7, with D unclear. The V end was cut by 0 bases, the J end by 4 bases, with 7 bases between. This CDR3 has 13 residues. Germline CDR1 reads LGHDT; CDR2 reads YNNKEL (reference sequence). CDR3 in DNA: TGTGCCAGCAGCCAAGAGACACAGTACGAGCAGTACTTC. Translation gives CASSQETQYEQYF.

This clonotype was counted only a few times. The V and J genes are TRBV21-1 and TRBJ2-3; the table gives TRBD1 as D, unverified against the DNA. TRBV21-1 is designated a pseudogene. This CDR3 region has 16 residues. The CDR3 here is CASSARSDGHTDTQYF. The CDR3 nucleotides read TGTGCCAGCAGCGCACGGTCCGACGGACACACAGATACGCAGTATTTT.